The 22 T cell receptor beta chains reported below all come from one sample, sequenced in a study of shared clonotypes between healthy human individuals. Assay: immunoSEQ multiplex PCR; the TCRdb copy retains only in-frame clones and omits some. The sample shows some 2,000,000 clones, about 95% of them seen only once. The sequenced sample consisted of naive CD4+ T cells sorted from blood. Subset here: CD45RA+ positively selected. The receptor set was obtained from a man younger than 35 in good health.

This clone was detected a few times. The chain couples TRBV2 to TRBJ1-1, with TRBD1 as a possible D gene (6 bases). Germline V gene lookup returns CDR1 SNHLY and CDR2 FYNNEI. Trimming pared 7 bases from V and 8 bases from J, leaving 11 bases between. The length of the CDR3 is 11 residues. The CDR3 is CASTIDREAFF. CDR3 bases: TGTGCCAGCACTATTGACAGGGAAGCTTTCTTT.

This clone was picked up one time. The chain joins TRBV9 to TRBJ1-5, with no clear D. V lost 7 bases to trimming and J lost 3 bases, with 11 bases between them. Germline values: CDR1 SGDLS, CDR2 YYNGEE. CDR3 length: 13 amino acids. CDR3: CASAAGDNQPQHF. In DNA, the CDR3 is TGTGCCAGCGCAGCCGGAGACAATCAGCCCCAGCATTTT.

The CDR3 DNA follows: TGTGCCAGCAACGGTGGAGGGGGTTTGGAGACCCAGTACTTC. Protein sequence: CASNGGGGLETQYF. V gene TRBV6-5 combines with J gene TRBJ2-5; TRBD1 or TRBD2 may be the D gene (6 bases each). The V gene lost 7 bases and the J gene lost 5 bases, with 17 bases spanning the gap. Germline V gene sequence: CDR1 MNHEY, CDR2 SVGAGI. The CDR3 spans 14 residues.

As for this clone: The sample has other DNA sequences that encode this CDR3 too. The chain recombines TRBV6-1 with TRBJ1-2; the match to TRBD1 covers 7 bases. There are 13 residues in the CDR3. V was clipped by 5 bases and J by 2 bases; unmatched bases: 2. CDR1 and CDR2 from the germline V gene are MNHNS and SASEGT. The DNA for the CDR3 is TGTGCCAGCAGTAGACAGGGCAACTATGGCTACACCTTC. Its protein product is CASSRQGNYGYTF.

This sequence joins TRBV4-3 and TRBJ2-3, with D perhaps matching TRBD2 (5 bases). V was trimmed by 4 bases and J by 6 bases, leaving 14 bases between them. CDR1 is LGHNA and CDR2 is YSLEER in the germline V gene. This CDR3 contains 14 residues. The CDR3 here is CASSPLGQQDTQYF. The CDR3 DNA sequence: TGCGCCAGCAGCCCACTAGGCCAACAGGATACGCAGTATTTT.

This chain links TRBV19 with TRBJ2-5, with a weak D call TRBD2 (5 bases). V dropped 4 bases and J dropped 1 base, with 13 bases sitting between them. This CDR3 contains 15 residues. Germline values: CDR1 LNHDA, CDR2 SQIVND (reference sequence). CDR3 nucleotide sequence: TGTGCCAGTAGTAGTTTGAGCGCGGGCCAAGAGACCCAGTACTTC. Translating it yields CASSSLSAGQETQYF.

CDR3 sequence reads: CASILQGGTGELFF. In DNA form, the CDR3 reads TGTGCCAGCATTCTACAGGGGGGCACCGGGGAGCTGTTTTTT. This chain links TRBV7-9 with TRBJ2-2, with TRBD1 matching 8 bases. V gave up 7 bases and J gave up 4 bases; unmatched junction bases: 5. Germline CDR1 and CDR2: SEHNR and FQNEAQ (reference sequence). The CDR3 totals 14 residues.

The chain joins TRBV2 to TRBJ1-1; 7 bases are a match to TRBD1. This CDR3 region has 13 residues. Germline CDR1 reads SNHLY; CDR2 reads FYNNEI. V shed 4 bases, J shed 5 bases, and the junction held 4 bases outside the gene matches. DNA of the CDR3: TGTGCCAGCAGTGTACAGGGGCGGACTGAAGCTTTCTTT. Its protein product is CASSVQGRTEAFF.

The chain joins TRBV5-1 to TRBJ2-7; D is perhaps TRBD1 (5 bases). The CDR3 covers 13 residues. Trimming shortened V by 0 bases and J by 6 bases, and 10 bases separated the two germline ends. Germline loops: CDR1 SGHRS, CDR2 YFSETQ. The CDR3 loop is CASSLVPGFEQYF. Here the CDR3 DNA reads TGCGCCAGCAGCTTGGTTCCAGGGTTCGAGCAGTACTTC.

The sample holds one count of this clone. The same CDR3 arises from other DNA sequences in this sample as well. The J gene is TRBJ2-3, the V gene TRBV6-5; 7 nucleotides agree with TRBD1. The germline V gene encodes CDR1 MNHEY and CDR2 SVGAGI. The trim removed 8 bases at V and 6 bases at J, leaving 5 bases unmatched. CDR3 length: 12 residues. CDR3 protein: CASSLDRDTQYF. CDR3 coding DNA: TGTGCCAGCTCTTTGGACAGGGATACGCAGTATTTT.

The J gene is TRBJ2-3, the V gene TRBV6-4; D remains unclear. CDR3 size: 15 residues. Germline CDR1 and CDR2: MRHNA and SNTAGT. Trimming took 2 bases from V and 6 from J, leaving 15 bases between them. CDR3 region: CASSDPKRRGDTQYF. The CDR3 region has the DNA TGTGCCAGCAGTGACCCGAAGCGCAGAGGCGATACGCAGTATTTT.

The chain is built from TRBV2 and TRBJ2-5; 8 positions agree with TRBD2. With V trimmed by 2 bases and J by 0 bases, 5 bases remained unmatched. The CDR3 sequence is 16 residues long. Germline loops: CDR1 SNHLY, CDR2 FYNNEI. The CDR3 spells CASSESGGGYQETQYF. DNA of the CDR3: TGTGCCAGCAGTGAAAGTGGCGGGGGGTACCAAGAGACCCAGTACTTC.

The chain couples TRBV6-5 to TRBJ2-7, with D possibly being TRBD1 (5 bases). Trimming removed 4 bases at V and 4 bases at J, with 20 bases between. From germline, CDR1 is MNHEY and CDR2 SVGAGI. The CDR3 is 16 residues long. The CDR3 DNA follows: TGTGCCAGCAGTTTAGGGGTCAACGTGGCATCGTACGAGCAGTACTTC. It codes for CASSLGVNVASYEQYF.

The V call is TRBV7-9, the J call TRBJ2-7, with D unclear. V was pared by 1 base and J by 7 bases, with 17 bases between. CDR1 SEHNR and CDR2 FQNEAQ come from the germline V gene (reference sequence). The CDR3 length is 15 residues. The CDR3 region has the DNA TGTGCCAGCAGCTTAGTCACCCCGGTAAGGGTTGAGCAGTACTTC. It yields the protein CASSLVTPVRVEQYF.

The rearrangement links TRBV28 to TRBJ2-7; the match to TRBD1 covers 11 bases. Germline CDR1 reads MDHEN; CDR2 reads SYDVKM. The CDR3 totals 16 residues. Trimming took 6 bases from V and 4 from J; bases not matched to a gene: 11. The CDR3 region has the DNA TGTGCCAGCAGCACACCGGGACAGGGGGAGGGATACGAGCAGTACTTC. Amino acids: CASSTPGQGEGYEQYF.

This sequence joins TRBV30 and TRBJ1-2; no definite D call. Germline assignment: CDR1 GTSNPN and CDR2 SVGIG (reference sequence). Trimming took 5 bases from V and 8 from J, leaving 15 bases between them. The CDR3 runs 12 residues. This chain's CDR3 is CAWRGRLEGYTF. CDR3 in DNA: TGTGCCTGGCGAGGGCGACTCGAGGGCTACACCTTC.

The chain recombines TRBV19 with TRBJ1-6; D ambiguous. CDR3 length: 14 residues. Germline values: CDR1 LNHDA, CDR2 SQIVND (reference sequence). Deletions cut 5 bases from V and 12 bases from J, with 17 bases between. The CDR3 bases are TGTGCCAGTAGTTTCCAATCCCCTCAAGGACCCCTCCACTTT. Its translation is CASSFQSPQGPLHF.

As concerns this clone: Sequence at one end of the junction differs from germline and may be a read error. This chain uses TRBV19 with TRBJ2-7, with 7 bases fitting TRBD1. The CDR3 runs 16 residues. Germline V gene data show CDR1 as LNHDA and CDR2 as SQIVND (reference sequence). The CDR3, as DNA: TGTGCCAGTAGTAGAGTCGGACAGGCAAAAGGGGACGAGCAGTATTTC. Translating gives CASSRVGQAKGDEQYF.

This chain joins TRBV2 and TRBJ2-7, with D uncertain. The CDR3 runs to 14 residues. Germline V gene sequence: CDR1 SNHLY, CDR2 FYNNEI. Trimming shortened V by 4 bases and J by 0 bases, and 10 bases separated the two germline ends. The CDR3 coding sequence is TGTGCCAGCAGTGTAGGCACAAGCTCCTACGAGCAGTACTTC. Protein: CASSVGTSSYEQYF.

The rearrangement uses TRBV4-3 and TRBJ2-7; 10 nucleotides align to TRBD2. This CDR3 has 18 amino acids. The V gene's germline CDR1 is LGHNA and CDR2 YSLEER. V lost 0 bases and J lost 7; bases outside the gene matches: 15. The CDR3 DNA reads as TGCGCCAGCAGCCAAGATAGGTGGCTAGAACTAGCGGGACAGGAGCAGTACTTC. Translation: CASSQDRWLELAGQEQYF.

In this sample, this clone turned up once. The CDR3, as DNA: TGTGCCAGCAGTGAAGGCGCCGCCCTAACCTCCTACGAGCAGTACTTC. Its protein product is CASSEGAALTSYEQYF. The rearrangement links TRBV6-1 to TRBJ2-7, with no clear D. V dropped 1 base and J dropped 0 bases, with 13 bases sitting between them. This CDR3 has 16 amino acids. Germline CDR1 reads MNHNS; CDR2 reads SASEGT.

This clone appeared a single time. The chain carries TRBV6-5 and TRBJ2-1; 12 bases line up with TRBD2. V dropped 7 bases and J dropped 2; count of bases not matched to a gene: 3. This CDR3 has 15 amino acids. The germline gives CDR1 MNHEY, CDR2 SVGAGI. CDR3 coding DNA: TGTGCCAGCACCAGACTAGCGGGAGCCTACAATGAGCAGTTCTTC. Translated, it gives CASTRLAGAYNEQFF.